The rows below give T cell receptor beta chains drawn from one sample of a study of cytomegalovirus exposure and HLA in healthy donors. TCRdb's copy holds only in-frame clones and misses some; the assay was immunoSEQ multiplex PCR. The data contain 100,000 to 150,000 clones, about two thirds of them singletons. Sequenced material: PBMCs. The receptors shown here come from a woman aged 55-70 years in good health and CMV-seropositive. Both conserved end residues are part of each CDR3. Fields, in order: D gene, clone size, V gene, J gene, CDR3 protein, CDR3 DNA. A D gene is named only where the DNA matches it firmly. Clone size is not always given. Where it is, it says once, few, many or a class for expanded clones.

TRBD1,.,TRBV5-1,TRBJ1-1,CASSSGTGAMNTEAFF,TGCGCCAGCAGCTCCGGGACAGGGGCCATGAACACTGAAGCTTTCTTT
.,.,TRBV18,TRBJ2-1,CASSPAGHRDNEQFF,TGTGCCAGCTCACCTGCGGGGCATCGAGACAATGAGCAGTTCTTC
.,.,TRBV7-9,TRBJ1-2,CASSPGEGGYTF,TGTGCCAGCAGCCCAGGGGAAGGTGGCTACACCTTC
.,.,TRBV6-5,TRBJ1-2,CASSYAGQGYTF,TGTGCCAGCAGTTACGCAGGGCAAGGCTACACCTTC
TRBD2,.,TRBV12-5,TRBJ2-5,CASGPPSLAGRETQYF,TGTGCTAGTGGTCCACCATCATTAGCGGGGAGGGAGACCCAGTACTTC
TRBD2,.,TRBV25-1,TRBJ2-7,CASSEWEGYEQYF,TGTGCCAGCAGTGAATGGGAGGGCTACGAGCAGTACTTC
TRBD1,few,TRBV29-1,TRBJ1-5,CSVEDRGWGNQPQHF,TGCAGCGTTGAGGACAGGGGTTGGGGCAATCAGCCCCAGCATTTT
.,.,TRBV6-1,TRBJ1-1,CASRAEAGTEAFF,TGTGCCAGCAGGGCAGAAGCGGGCACTGAAGCTTTCTTT
TRBD1,.,TRBV7-9,TRBJ1-4,CSSSIRQGGEKLFF,TGTTCCAGCAGCATCCGACAGGGGGGAGAAAAACTGTTTTTT
TRBD1,.,TRBV18,TRBJ1-1,CASNFMGTGGNTEAFF,TGTGCCAGCAATTTTATGGGGACAGGGGGGAACACTGAAGCTTTCTTT
.,.,TRBV19,TRBJ1-5,CASSMERYGNQPQHF,TGTGCCAGTAGTATGGAGAGATATGGCAATCAGCCCCAGCATTTT
.,.,TRBV7-8,TRBJ2-7,CASSLVPGEQYF,TGTGCCAGCAGCTTAGTTCCGGGCGAGCAGTACTTC
.,.,TRBV6-6,TRBJ2-7,CASSYKQALDEQYF,TGTGCCAGCAGTTACAAACAGGCCTTGGACGAGCAGTACTTC
.,once,TRBV7-3,TRBJ1-2,CASSMEGRATGGGYTF,TGTGCCAGCAGCATGGAGGGGAGGGCTACCGGGGGCGGCTACACCTTC
TRBD1,.,TRBV6-1,TRBJ2-7,CASSDGGTGAYEQYF,TGTGCCAGCAGTGACGGAGGAACAGGGGCCTACGAGCAGTACTTC
.,.,TRBV6-6,TRBJ2-1,CASSYSGSSYNEQFF,TGTGCCAGCAGTTATAGCGGAAGCTCCTACAATGAGCAGTTCTTC
TRBD1,.,TRBV6-6,TRBJ1-6,CASTPDRGHNSPLHF,TGTGCCAGCACCCCGGACAGGGGCCATAATTCACCCCTCCACTTT
TRBD1,.,TRBV7-3,TRBJ2-2,CASSFGGQGNTGELFF,TGTGCCAGCAGCTTCGGAGGACAGGGGAACACCGGGGAGCTGTTTTTT
.,.,TRBV2,TRBJ1-5,CASSERGNQPQHF,TGTGCCAGCAGTGAGAGGGGGAATCAGCCCCAGCATTTT
.,.,TRBV6-6,TRBJ2-7,CASSYVSRGTTYEQYF,TGTGCCAGCAGTTACGTGTCCCGGGGGACCACCTACGAGCAGTACTTC
.,once,TRBV5-8,TRBJ1-3,CASSLEQFENTIYF,TGTGCCAGCAGCTTGGAACAGTTTGAAAACACCATATATTTT
.,once,TRBV5-5,TRBJ1-2,CASSLVDSSYGYTF,TGTGCCAGCAGCTTGGTCGACAGTAGCTATGGCTACACCTTC